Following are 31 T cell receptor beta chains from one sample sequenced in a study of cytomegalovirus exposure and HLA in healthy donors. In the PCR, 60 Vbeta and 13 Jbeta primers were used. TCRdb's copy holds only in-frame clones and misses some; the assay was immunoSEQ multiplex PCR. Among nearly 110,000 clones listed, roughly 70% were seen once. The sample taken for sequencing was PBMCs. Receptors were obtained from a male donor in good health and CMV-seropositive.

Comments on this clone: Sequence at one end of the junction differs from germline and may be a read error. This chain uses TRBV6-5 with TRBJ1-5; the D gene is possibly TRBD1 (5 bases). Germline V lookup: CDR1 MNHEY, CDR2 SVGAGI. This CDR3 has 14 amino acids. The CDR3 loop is CASSPTRGNRPQHF. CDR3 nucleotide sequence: TGTGCCAGCAGTCCAACCCGGGGGAATCGGCCCCAGCATTTT.

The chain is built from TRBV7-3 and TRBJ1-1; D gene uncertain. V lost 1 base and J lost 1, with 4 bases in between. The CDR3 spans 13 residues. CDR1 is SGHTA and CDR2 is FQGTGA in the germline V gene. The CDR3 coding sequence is TGTGCCAGCAGCTTAATGCGGAACACTGAAGCTTTCTTT. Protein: CASSLMRNTEAFF.

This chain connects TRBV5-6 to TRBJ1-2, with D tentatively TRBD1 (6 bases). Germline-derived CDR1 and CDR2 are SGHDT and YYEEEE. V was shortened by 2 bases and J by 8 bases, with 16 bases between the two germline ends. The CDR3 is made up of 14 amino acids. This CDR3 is CASSFGRGWEGYTF. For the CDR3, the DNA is TGTGCCAGCAGCTTCGGCAGGGGATGGGAAGGCTACACCTTC. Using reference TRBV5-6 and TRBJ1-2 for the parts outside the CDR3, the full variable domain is DAGVTQSPTHLIKTRGQQVTLRCSPKSGHDTVSWYQQALGQGPQFIFQYYEEEERQRGNFPDRFSGHQFPNYSSELNVNALLLGDSALYLCASSFGRGWEGYTFGSGTRLTVV.

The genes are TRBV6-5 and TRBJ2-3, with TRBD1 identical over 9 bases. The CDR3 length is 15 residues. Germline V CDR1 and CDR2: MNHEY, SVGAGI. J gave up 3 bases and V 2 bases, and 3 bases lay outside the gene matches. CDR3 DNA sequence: TGTGCCAGCAGTTACACAGGGGGCGGGACAGATACGCAGTATTTT. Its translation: CASSYTGGGTDTQYF.

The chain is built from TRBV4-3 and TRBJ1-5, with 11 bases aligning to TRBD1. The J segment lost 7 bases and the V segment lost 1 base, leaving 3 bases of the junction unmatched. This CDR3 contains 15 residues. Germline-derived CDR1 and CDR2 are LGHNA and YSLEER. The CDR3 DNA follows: TGCGCCAGCAGCCAAGGGACAGGGGGCGGCCAGCCCCAGCATTTT. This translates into CASSQGTGGGQPQHF.

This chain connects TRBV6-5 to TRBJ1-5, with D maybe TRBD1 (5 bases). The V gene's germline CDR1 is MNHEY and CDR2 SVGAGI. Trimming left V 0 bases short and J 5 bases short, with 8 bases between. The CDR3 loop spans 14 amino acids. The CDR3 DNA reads TGTGCCAGCAGTTACTCTGGGGGGTATCAGCCCCAGCATTTT. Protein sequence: CASSYSGGYQPQHF.

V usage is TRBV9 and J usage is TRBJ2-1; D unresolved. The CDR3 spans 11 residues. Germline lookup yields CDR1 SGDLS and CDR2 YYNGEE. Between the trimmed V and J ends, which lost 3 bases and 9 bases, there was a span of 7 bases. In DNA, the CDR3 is TGTGCCAGCAGCGGAGGTCTTGAGCAGTTCTTC. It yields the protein CASSGGLEQFF.

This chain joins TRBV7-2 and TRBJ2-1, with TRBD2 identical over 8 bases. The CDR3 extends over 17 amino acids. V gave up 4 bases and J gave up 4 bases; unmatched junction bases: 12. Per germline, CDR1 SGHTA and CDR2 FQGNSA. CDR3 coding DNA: TGTGCCAGCAGCTCCCGTTACAGCGGGAGTGTATACAATGAGCAGTTCTTC. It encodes CASSSRYSGSVYNEQFF.

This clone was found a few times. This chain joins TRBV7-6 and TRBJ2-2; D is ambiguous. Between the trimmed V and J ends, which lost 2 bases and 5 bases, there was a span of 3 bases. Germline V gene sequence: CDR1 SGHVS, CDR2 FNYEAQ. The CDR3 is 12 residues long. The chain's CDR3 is CASSLLTGELFF. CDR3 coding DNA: TGTGCCAGCAGCTTATTAACCGGGGAGCTGTTTTTT.

As DNA, the CDR3 is TGCGCCAGCAGCCAAGTCACTAATATTCGAAACACCATATATTTT. Residues: CASSQVTNIRNTIYF. This sequence joins TRBV4-3 and TRBJ1-3; the D is unclear. The CDR3 is made up of 15 amino acids. Looked up from germline, CDR1 is LGHNA and CDR2 is YSLEER. Trimming removed 1 base at V and 5 bases at J, with 12 bases between.

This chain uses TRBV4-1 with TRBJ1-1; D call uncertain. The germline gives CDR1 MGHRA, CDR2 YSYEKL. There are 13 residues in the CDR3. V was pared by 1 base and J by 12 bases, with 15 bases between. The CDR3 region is CASSQGVEQWTFF. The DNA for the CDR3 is TGCGCCAGCAGCCAAGGTGTGGAGCAATGGACTTTCTTT.

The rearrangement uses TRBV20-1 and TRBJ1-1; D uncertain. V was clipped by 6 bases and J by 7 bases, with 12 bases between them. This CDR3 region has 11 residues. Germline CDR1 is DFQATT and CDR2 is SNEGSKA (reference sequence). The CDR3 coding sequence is TGCAGTGCCCCGAGGGTCGGTGAAGCTTTCTTT. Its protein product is CSAPRVGEAFF.

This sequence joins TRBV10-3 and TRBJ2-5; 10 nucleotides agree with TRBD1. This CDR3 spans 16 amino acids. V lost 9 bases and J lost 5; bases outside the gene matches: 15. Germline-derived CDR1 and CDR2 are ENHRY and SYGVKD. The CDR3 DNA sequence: TGTGCCATAAACCCCCTCGGGACAGGGGTTAGGGAGACCCAGTACTTC. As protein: CAINPLGTGVRETQYF.

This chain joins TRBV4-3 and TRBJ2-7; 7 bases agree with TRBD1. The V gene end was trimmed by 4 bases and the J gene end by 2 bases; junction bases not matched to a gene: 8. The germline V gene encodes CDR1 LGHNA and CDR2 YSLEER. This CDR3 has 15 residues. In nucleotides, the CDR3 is TGCGCCAGCAGCCCGAGAAGGGACAGAGCCTACGAGCAGTACTTC. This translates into CASSPRRDRAYEQYF.

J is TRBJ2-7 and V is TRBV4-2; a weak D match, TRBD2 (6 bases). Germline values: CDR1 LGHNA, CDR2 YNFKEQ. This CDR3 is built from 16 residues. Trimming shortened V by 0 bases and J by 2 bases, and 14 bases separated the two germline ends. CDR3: CASSQEVMAGTYEQYF. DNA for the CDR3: TGTGCCAGCAGCCAAGAGGTAATGGCGGGGACCTACGAGCAGTACTTC.

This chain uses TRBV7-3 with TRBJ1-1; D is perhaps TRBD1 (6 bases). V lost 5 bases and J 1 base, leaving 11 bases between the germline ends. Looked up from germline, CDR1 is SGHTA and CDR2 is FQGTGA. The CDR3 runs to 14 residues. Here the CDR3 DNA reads TGTGCCAGCAGCATCGACAGGCGGAACACTGAAGCTTTCTTT. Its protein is CASSIDRRNTEAFF.

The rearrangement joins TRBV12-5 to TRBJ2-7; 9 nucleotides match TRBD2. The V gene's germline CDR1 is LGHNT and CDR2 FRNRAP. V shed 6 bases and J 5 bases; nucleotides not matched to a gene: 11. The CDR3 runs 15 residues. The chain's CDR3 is CASGPTASGNDEQYF. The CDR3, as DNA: TGTGCTAGTGGCCCCACGGCTAGCGGGAACGACGAGCAGTACTTC.

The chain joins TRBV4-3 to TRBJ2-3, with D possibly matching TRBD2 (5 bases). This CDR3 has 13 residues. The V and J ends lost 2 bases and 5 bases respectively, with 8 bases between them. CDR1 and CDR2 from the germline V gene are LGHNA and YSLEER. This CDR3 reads CASSQTGKDTQYF. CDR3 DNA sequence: TGCGCCAGCAGCCAAACGGGAAAAGATACGCAGTATTTT.

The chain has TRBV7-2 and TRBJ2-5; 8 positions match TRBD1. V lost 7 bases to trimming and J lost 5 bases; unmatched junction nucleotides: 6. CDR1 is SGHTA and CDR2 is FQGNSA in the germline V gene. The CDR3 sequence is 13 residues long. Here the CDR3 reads CASTQGARETQYF. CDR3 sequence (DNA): TGTGCCAGCACCCAGGGGGCCCGCGAGACCCAGTACTTC.

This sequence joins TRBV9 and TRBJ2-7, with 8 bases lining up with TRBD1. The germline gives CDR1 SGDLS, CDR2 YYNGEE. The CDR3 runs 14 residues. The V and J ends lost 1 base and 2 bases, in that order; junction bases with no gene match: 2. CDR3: CASSVQGAAYEQYF. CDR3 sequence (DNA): TGTGCCAGCAGCGTACAGGGGGCCGCCTACGAGCAGTACTTC.

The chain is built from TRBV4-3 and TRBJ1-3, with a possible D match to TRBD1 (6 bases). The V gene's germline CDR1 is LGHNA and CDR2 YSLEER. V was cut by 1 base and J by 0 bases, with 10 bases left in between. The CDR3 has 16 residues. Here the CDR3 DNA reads TGCGCCAGCAGCCAAGTACAGGGAAGCTCTGGAAACACCATATATTTT. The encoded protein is CASSQVQGSSGNTIYF.

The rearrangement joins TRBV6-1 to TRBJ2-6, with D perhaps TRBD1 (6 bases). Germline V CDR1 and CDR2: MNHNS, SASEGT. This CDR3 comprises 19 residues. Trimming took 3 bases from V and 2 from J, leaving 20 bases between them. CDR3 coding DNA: TGTGCCAGCAGTGATCTTTGGCACAGGGAAGTGGCTGGGGCCAACGTCCTGACTTTC. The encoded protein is CASSDLWHREVAGANVLTF.

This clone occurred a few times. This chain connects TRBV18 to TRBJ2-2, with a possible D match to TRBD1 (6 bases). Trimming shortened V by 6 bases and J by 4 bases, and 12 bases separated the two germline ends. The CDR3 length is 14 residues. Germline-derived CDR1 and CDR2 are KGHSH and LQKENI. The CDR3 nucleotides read TGTGCCAGCTCTCTAAGGACAGCCACCGGGGAGCTGTTTTTT. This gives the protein CASSLRTATGELFF.

The CDR3 bases are TGCAGCGTTGAAGGGCTAGCGGGAGTTAGCAATGAGCAGTTCTTC. Residues: CSVEGLAGVSNEQFF. The chain is built from TRBV29-1 and TRBJ2-1; 10 nucleotides align to TRBD2. This CDR3 has 15 amino acids. Germline V lookup: CDR1 SQVTM, CDR2 ANQGSEA. J gave up 6 bases and V 1 base, and 6 bases lay outside the gene matches.

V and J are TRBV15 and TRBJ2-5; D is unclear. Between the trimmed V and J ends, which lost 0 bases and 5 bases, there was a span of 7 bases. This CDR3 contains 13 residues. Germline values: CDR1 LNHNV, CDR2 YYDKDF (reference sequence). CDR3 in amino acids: CATSREAVETQYF. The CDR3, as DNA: TGTGCCACCAGCAGAGAGGCAGTGGAGACCCAGTACTTC.

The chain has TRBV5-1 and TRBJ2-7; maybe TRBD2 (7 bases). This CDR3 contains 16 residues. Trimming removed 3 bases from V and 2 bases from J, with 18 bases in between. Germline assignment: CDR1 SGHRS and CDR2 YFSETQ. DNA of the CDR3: TGCGCCAGCAGCTCAGGGTCGGGGGGCCCGACCTACGAGCAGTACTTC. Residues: CASSSGSGGPTYEQYF.

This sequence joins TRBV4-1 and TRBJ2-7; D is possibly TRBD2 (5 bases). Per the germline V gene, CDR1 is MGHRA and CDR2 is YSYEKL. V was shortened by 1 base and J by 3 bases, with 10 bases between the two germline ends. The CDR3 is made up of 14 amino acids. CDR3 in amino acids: CASSQVDGDYEQYF. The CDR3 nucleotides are TGCGCCAGCAGCCAAGTTGACGGGGACTACGAGCAGTACTTC.

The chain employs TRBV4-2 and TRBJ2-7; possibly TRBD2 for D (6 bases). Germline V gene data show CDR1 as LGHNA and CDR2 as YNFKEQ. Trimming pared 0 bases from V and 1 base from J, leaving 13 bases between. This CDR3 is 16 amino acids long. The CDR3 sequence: CASSQEGGVVSYEQYF. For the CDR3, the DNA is TGTGCCAGCAGCCAAGAGGGGGGAGTGGTTTCCTACGAGCAGTACTTC.

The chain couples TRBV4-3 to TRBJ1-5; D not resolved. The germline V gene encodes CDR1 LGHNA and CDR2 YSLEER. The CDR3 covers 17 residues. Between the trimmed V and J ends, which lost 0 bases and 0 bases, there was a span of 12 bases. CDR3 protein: CASSQDLAEYSNQPQHF. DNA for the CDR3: TGCGCCAGCAGCCAAGATTTGGCGGAGTATAGCAATCAGCCCCAGCATTTT.

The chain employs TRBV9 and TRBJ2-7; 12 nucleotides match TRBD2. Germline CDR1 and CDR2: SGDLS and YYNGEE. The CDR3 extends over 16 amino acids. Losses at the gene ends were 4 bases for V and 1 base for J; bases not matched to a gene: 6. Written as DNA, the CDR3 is TGTGCCAGCAGCCCTACAGGACTAGCGGGATCCTACGAGCAGTACTTC. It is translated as CASSPTGLAGSYEQYF.

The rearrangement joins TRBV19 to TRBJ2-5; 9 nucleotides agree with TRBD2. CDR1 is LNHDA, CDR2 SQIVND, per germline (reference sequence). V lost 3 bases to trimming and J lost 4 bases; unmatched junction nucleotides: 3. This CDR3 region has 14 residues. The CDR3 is CASSIAGGSETQYF. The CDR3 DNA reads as TGTGCCAGTAGTATCGCGGGAGGGTCAGAGACCCAGTACTTC.